This T cell receptor (beta chain) was recorded in a study of T cell repertoires in cytomegalovirus infection. Study-wide findings and caveats: People with CMV and the relevant HLA were identified by cumulative public TCR beta family frequency.

Germline V gene data show CDR1 as SEHNR and CDR2 as FQNEAQ (reference sequence). The CDR3 is made up of 13 amino acids. V lost 6 bases to trimming and J lost 7 bases; unmatched junction nucleotides: 5. TCRdb used MiXCR to reprocess the reads, holding one entry per CDR3 protein. The top ten hold just under 45% of the sample, which has just over 450,000 distinct CDR3 sequences, approximately 46% seen once. About this clonotype itself: The antigen remains unidentified.

V usage is TRBV7-9 and J usage is TRBJ2-2, with 7 bases matching TRBD1. Sequencing used cultured PBMCs, obtained from culture after CMV antigen stimulation. The sequence was obtained from a human donor in good health (CMV status not recorded). Some clones in this sample may be carry-over from other donors' samples. The CDR3 DNA reads as TGTGCCAGCAGACGTGACAGGGACGGGGAGCTGTTTTTT. The encoded protein is CASRRDRDGELFF.